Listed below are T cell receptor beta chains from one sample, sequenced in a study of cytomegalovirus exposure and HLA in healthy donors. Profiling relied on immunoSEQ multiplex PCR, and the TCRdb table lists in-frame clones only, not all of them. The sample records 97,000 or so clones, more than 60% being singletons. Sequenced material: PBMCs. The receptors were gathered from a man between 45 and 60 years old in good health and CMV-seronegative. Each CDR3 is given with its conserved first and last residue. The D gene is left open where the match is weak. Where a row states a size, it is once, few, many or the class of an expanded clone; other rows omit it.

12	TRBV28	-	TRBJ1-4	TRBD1	CAIGTGSEKLFF	TGTGCCATCGGGACAGGGTCTGAAAAACTGTTTTTT
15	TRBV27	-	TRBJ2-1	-	CASSRYDGRFPEQFF	TGTGCCAGCAGTCGATATGACGGGAGATTCCCTGAGCAGTTCTTC
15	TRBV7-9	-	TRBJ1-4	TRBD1	CASSQGQGSGEKLFF	TGTGCCAGCAGCCAGGGACAGGGTAGCGGTGAAAAACTGTTTTTT
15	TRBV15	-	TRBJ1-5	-	CATSREMVGGQPQHF	TGTGCCACCAGCAGAGAGATGGTCGGGGGACAGCCCCAGCATTTT
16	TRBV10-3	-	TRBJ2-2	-	CAISESLGAATGELFF	TGTGCCATCAGTGAGTCGTTGGGGGCGGCGACCGGGGAGCTGTTTTTT
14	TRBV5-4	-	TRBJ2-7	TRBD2	CASSSPGTSYEQYF	TGTGCCAGCAGCTCCCCCGGGACTAGCTACGAGCAGTACTTC
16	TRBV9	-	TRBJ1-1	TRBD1	CASSANTGEEDDEAFF	TGTGCCAGCAGCGCTAATACAGGGGAAGAGGACGACGAAGCTTTCTTT
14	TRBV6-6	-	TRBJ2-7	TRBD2	CASSYVRGAYEQYF	TGTGCCAGCAGTTATGTGCGGGGGGCCTACGAGCAGTACTTC
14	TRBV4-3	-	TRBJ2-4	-	CASSGAGFANIQYF	TGCGCCAGCAGTGGGGCAGGGTTTGCAAACATTCAGTACTTC
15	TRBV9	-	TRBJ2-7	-	CASSPSLGPAYEQYF	TGTGCCAGCAGCCCTTCCCTAGGCCCCGCCTACGAGCAGTACTTC
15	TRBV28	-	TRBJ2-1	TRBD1	CASSKPGQRPNEQFF	TGTGCCAGCAGTAAGCCGGGACAGAGACCCAATGAGCAGTTCTTC
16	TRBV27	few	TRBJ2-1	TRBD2	CASSSRLAGAYNEQFF	TGTGCCAGCAGTTCTAGACTAGCGGGAGCCTACAATGAGCAGTTCTTC
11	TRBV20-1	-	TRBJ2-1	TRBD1	CSAAQGREQFF	TGCAGTGCTGCACAGGGGAGAGAGCAGTTCTTC
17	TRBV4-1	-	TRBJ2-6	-	CASSQIGLTSGANVLTF	TGCGCCAGCAGCCAAATCGGTTTAACCTCTGGGGCCAACGTCCTGACTTTC
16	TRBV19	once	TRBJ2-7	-	CASSIGISGTPYEQYF	TGTGCCAGTAGTATAGGAATCAGCGGGACACCCTACGAGCAGTACTTC
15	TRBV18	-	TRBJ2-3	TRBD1	CASSHGGQGSDTQYF	TGTGCCAGCTCCCATGGGGGACAGGGATCAGATACGCAGTATTTT
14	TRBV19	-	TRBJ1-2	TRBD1	CASSPGTGTNGYTF	TGTGCCAGTAGCCCGGGGACAGGGACCAATGGCTACACCTTC
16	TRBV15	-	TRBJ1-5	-	CATSRVGGAGNQPQHF	TGTGCCACCAGCAGAGTGGGAGGGGCAGGCAATCAGCCCCAGCATTTT
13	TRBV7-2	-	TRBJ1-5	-	CASSLRGNQPQHF	TGTGCCAGCAGCTTAAGAGGGAATCAGCCCCAGCATTTT
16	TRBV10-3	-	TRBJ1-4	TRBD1	CAISGNRDSNIEKLFF	TGTGCCATCAGTGGAAACCGGGACAGCAATATTGAAAAACTGTTTTTT
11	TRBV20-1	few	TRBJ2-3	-	CSATGTDTQYF	TGCAGTGCTACGGGTACAGATACGCAGTATTTT
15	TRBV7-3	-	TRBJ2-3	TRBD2	CASSLSSGRTDTQYF	TGTGCCAGCAGCTTATCTAGCGGGAGAACAGATACGCAGTATTTT